The entry below describes one TCR beta chain. These data are taken from a study of blood T cell repertoires in COVID-19. Study overall: The analysed material was cDNA or gDNA that came from T cells, B-cell-depleted T cells, or PBMCs.

As handled by the study authors: Amplification of reference gene primers was used by the study to estimate nucleated cell counts. Sequencing was performed with immunoSEQ multiplex PCR; in TCRdb, only in-frame clones are kept and a portion is missing. The D gene and trimming were derived from the DNA, and the V and J assignments and clone size from that table. The sample contains 230,000 or so clones, about 90% of which appear only once. CDR3 length: 15 amino acids. Germline V gene sequence: CDR1 SGHRS, CDR2 YFSETQ. V trimming: 5 bases; J trimming: 5 bases; junction bases outside the gene matches: 13.

The chain combines TRBV5-1 with TRBJ2-7; TRBD1 agrees at 7 bases. Sequencing was performed on peripheral blood. This TCR derives from a man aged 35-49 years with active or convalescent COVID-19. The CDR3 DNA reads as TGCGCCAGCAGGCCTACCGGGACAGTTGGCGACGAGCAGTACTTC. Translation: CASRPTGTVGDEQYF.